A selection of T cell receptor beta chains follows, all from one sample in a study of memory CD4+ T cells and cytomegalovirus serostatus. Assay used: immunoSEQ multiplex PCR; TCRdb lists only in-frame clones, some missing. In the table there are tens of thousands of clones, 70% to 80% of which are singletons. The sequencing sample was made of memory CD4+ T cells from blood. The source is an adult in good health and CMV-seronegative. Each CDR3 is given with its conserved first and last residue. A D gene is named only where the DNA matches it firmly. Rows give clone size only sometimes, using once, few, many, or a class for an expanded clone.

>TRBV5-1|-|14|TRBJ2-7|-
TGCGCCAGCAGCTTGGCTACGAGCGCCTACGAGCAGTACTTC
CASSLATSAYEQYF
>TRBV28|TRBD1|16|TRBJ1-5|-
TGTGCCAGCAGCCCAGGCGGACAGGGGGGGGATCAGCCCCAGCATTTT
CASSPGGQGGDQPQHF
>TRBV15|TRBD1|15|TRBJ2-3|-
TGTGCCACCAGCAGAGGGGGACAGGGGGGAGATACGCAGTATTTT
CATSRGGQGGDTQYF
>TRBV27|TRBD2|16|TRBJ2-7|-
TGTGCCAGCAGTTCCCTTTGGACTAGCGAGGTTAACGAGCAGTACTTC
CASSSLWTSEVNEQYF
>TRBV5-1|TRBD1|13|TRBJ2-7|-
TGCGCCAGCAGCACGACAGGGAACTACGAGCAGTACTTC
CASSTTGNYEQYF
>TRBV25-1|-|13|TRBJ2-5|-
TGTGCCAGCAGTGGAGGAGCCAGGGAGACCCAGTACTTC
CASSGGARETQYF
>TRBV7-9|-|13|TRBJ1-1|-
TGTGCCAGCCAATCCCGGGCGGGAAATGAAGCTTTCTTT
CASQSRAGNEAFF
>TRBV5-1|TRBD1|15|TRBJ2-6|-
TGCGCCAGCAGGGACAGGAGCTCTGGGGCCAACGTCCTGACTTTC
CASRDRSSGANVLTF
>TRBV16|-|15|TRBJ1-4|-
TGTGCCAGCAGCCAATCCGGCAGGCAAGGTAAAGGACTGTTTTTT
CASSQSGRQGKGLFF
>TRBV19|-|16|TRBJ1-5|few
TGTGCCAGTAGTATAACGCTGGGGACTCGCAATCAGCCCCAGCATTTT
CASSITLGTRNQPQHF
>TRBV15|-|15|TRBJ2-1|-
TGTGCCACCAGCAGATCCCGGGGACCCTACAATGAGCAGTTCTTC
CATSRSRGPYNEQFF
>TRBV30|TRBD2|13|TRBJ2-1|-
TGTGCCTGGGCGACCTCCGGGACTAGTGAGCAGTTCTTC
CAWATSGTSEQFF
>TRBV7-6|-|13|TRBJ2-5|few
TGTGCCAGCAGCTTAACAGGGTCAGAGACCCAGTACTTC
CASSLTGSETQYF
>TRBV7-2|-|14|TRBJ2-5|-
TGTGCCAGCAGCTTCCAGGGGTACCAAGAGACCCAGTACTTC
CASSFQGYQETQYF
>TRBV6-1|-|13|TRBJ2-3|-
TGTGCCAGCTCTCGGCGAGAGGGAGATACGCAGTATTTT
CASSRREGDTQYF
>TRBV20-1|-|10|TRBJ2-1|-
TGCAGTGCCCAGGGCAATGAGCAGTTCTTC
CSAQGNEQFF
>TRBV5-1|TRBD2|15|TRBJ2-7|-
TGCGCCAGCAGAAAGTGGGGGGGACTCATGGACGAGCAGTACTTC
CASRKWGGLMDEQYF
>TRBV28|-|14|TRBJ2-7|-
TGTGCCAGCGAGAGAGGGGCAGGGACCTACGAGCAGTACTTC
CASERGAGTYEQYF
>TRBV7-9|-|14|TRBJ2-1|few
TGTGCCAGCAGCTTGCTTGGTACCTACAATGAGCAGTTCTTC
CASSLLGTYNEQFF
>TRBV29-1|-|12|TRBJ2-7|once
TGCAGCGCGAGGGAGGGGGCCGCCCGGCAGTACTTC
CSAREGAARQYF
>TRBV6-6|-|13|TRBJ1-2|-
TGTGCCACTCAACAAGGGTCCAGTAGAGGCTACACCTTC
CATQQGSSRGYTF
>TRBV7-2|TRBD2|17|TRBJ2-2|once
TGTGCCAGCAGCTTAGGAGGGCGGGAGGGCCACACCGGGGAGCTGTTTTTT
CASSLGGREGHTGELFF
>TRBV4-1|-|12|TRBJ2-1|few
TGCGCCAGCAGCCCACCGCCAGGCAAGCAGTTCTTC
CASSPPPGKQFF
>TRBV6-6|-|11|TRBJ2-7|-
TGTGCCAGCAGTTACTCAAACGAGCAGTACTTC
CASSYSNEQYF
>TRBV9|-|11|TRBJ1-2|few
TGTGCCAGCACTGGGAAAGGGCCCCTCACCTTC
CASTGKGPLTF
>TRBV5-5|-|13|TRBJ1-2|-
TGTGCCAGCAGCATTAACTCCGTCTATGGCTACACCTTC
CASSINSVYGYTF
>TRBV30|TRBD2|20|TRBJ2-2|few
TGTGCCTACTTACCGGGACTAGCGGGACGCGGATTTTCGAACACCGGGGAGCTGTTTTTT
CAYLPGLAGRGFSNTGELFF
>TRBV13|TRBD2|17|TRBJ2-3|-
TGTGCCAGCAGCTTAGGCCTAGCGGGAGGGAGCACAGATACGCAGTATTTT
CASSLGLAGGSTDTQYF
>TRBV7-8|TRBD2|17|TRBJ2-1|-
TGTGCCAGCAGCTTAAGTCCCGGACCTAGCGGGAGATCTGAGCAGTTCTTC
CASSLSPGPSGRSEQFF
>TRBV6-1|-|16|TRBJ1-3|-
TGTGCCAGCAGTGGGATGGGGGATTTCTCTGGAAACACCATATATTTT
CASSGMGDFSGNTIYF
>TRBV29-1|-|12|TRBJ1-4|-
TGCAGCGTTCTGGCAACTAATGAAAAACTGTTTTTT
CSVLATNEKLFF
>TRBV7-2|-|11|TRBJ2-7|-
TGTGCCAGCAGCTTATTAGACGAGCAGTACTTC
CASSLLDEQYF
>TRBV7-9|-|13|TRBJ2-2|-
TGTGCCAGCAGCTTAGGTTGGACCGGGGAGCTGTTTTTT
CASSLGWTGELFF
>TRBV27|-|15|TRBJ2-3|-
TGTGCCAGCAGTTTATCGGCGACTGCCCCGGGTACGCAGTATTTT
CASSLSATAPGTQYF
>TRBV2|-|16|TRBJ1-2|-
TGTGCCAGCAGTGAAGCGCGAAGGGGTCGTAACTATGGCTACACCTTC
CASSEARRGRNYGYTF
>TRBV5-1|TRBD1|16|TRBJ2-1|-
TGCGCCAGCAGCTTGGTGGACAGGGACCTTAGGAATGAGCAGTTCTTC
CASSLVDRDLRNEQFF
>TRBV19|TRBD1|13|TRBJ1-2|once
TGTGCCAGCGTACGGGACAGGTACTATGGCTACACCTTC
CASVRDRYYGYTF
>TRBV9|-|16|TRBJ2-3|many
TGTGCCAGCAGCCTCCGGCCCCGAACGGTTACAGATACGCAGTATTTT
CASSLRPRTVTDTQYF
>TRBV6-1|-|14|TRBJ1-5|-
TGTGCCTCGGGGGCGGAGAAGGGCAATCAGCCCCAGCATTTT
CASGAEKGNQPQHF
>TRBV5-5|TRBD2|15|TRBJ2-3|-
TGTGCCAGCAGCTTAAGGGGACTAGCTGGGGATACGCAGTATTTT
CASSLRGLAGDTQYF
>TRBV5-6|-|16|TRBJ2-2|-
TGTGCCAGCAGCTCCGGGAAACAGGAACCAACCGGGGAGCTGTTTTTT
CASSSGKQEPTGELFF
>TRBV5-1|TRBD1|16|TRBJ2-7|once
TGCGCCAGCAGCTTAACAGGGGGTAAGAGCTCCTACGAGCAGTACTTC
CASSLTGGKSSYEQYF
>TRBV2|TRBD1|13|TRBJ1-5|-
TGTGCCAGCACGGGACAGAGTAATCAGCCCCAGCATTTT
CASTGQSNQPQHF
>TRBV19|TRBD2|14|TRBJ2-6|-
TGTGCCAGTCTCGGGGGGACCCTACTCAACGTCCTGACTTTC
CASLGGTLLNVLTF
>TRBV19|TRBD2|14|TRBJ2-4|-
TGTGCCAGTAGTACCGGGACTAGCGGAAACATTCAGTACTTC
CASSTGTSGNIQYF
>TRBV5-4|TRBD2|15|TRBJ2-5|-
TGTGCCAGCAGCTCACCGGGGGGGCCGCGGGAGACCCAGTACTTC
CASSSPGGPRETQYF
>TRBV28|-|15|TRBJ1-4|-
TGTGCCAGCAGTTCATCGTCCCAGGGTAATGAAAAACTGTTTTTT
CASSSSSQGNEKLFF
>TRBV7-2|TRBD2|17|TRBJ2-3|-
TGTGCCAGCAGCTTAGGCCCTAGCGGGGGGGCCCAAGATACGCAGTATTTT
CASSLGPSGGAQDTQYF
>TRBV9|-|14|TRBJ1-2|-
TGTGCCAGCAGCGTAGCCGGGACAAAGGGAGGCTACACCTTC
CASSVAGTKGGYTF
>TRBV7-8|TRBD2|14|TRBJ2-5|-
TGTGCCAGCAGCGAGACTAGCGGCTCGCGGACCCAGTACTTC
CASSETSGSRTQYF
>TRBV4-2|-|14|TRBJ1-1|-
TGTGCCAGCAGCCAAGATTTAGGTGACAGGAAAGCTTTCTTT
CASSQDLGDRKAFF
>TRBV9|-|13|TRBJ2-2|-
TGTGCCAGCAAGGTGGGAGCGGAAGGGGAGCTGTTTTTT
CASKVGAEGELFF
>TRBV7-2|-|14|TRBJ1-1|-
TGTGCCAGCAGCTTACGGGGTACGAACACTGAAGCTTTCTTT
CASSLRGTNTEAFF